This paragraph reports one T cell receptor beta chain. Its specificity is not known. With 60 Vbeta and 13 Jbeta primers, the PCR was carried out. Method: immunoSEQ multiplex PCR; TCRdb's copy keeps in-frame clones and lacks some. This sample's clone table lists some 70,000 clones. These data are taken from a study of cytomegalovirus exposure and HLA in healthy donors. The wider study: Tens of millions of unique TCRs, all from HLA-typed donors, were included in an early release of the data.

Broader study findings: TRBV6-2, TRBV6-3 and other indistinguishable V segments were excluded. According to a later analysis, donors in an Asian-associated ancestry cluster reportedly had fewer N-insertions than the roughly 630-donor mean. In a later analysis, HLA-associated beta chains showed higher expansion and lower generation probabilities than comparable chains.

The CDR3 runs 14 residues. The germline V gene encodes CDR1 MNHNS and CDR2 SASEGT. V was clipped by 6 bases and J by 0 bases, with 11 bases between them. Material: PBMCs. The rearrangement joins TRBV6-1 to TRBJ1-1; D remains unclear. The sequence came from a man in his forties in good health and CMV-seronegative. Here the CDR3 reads CASRTRSLNTEAFF. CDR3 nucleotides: TGTGCCAGCAGAACCAGGTCGTTGAACACTGAAGCTTTCTTT.